The clone carrying this T cell receptor (beta chain) was seen a handful of times. These data originate in a study of blood T cells in healthy people across ages. The second PCR ran roughly 7 to 11 cycles with a sample-barcoded 5' primer and J-beta primers. In TCRdb, the 5' RACE reads were re-called with MiXCR into one record per CDR3 protein. The sample yields roughly 570,000 distinct CDR3 sequences, approximately 30% seen once. Germline V gives CDR1 SGHTA, CDR2 FQGNSA. The CDR3 has 14 residues. The sample consisted of blood. The TCR originated in a woman in her 70s in good health. The V gene is TRBV7-2, the J gene TRBJ2-5, with 7 positions matching TRBD1. The J call could be wrong; TRBJ2-7 is a better fit for the DNA end. The chain's CDR3 is CASTKGATTYEQYF. CDR3 nucleotides: TGTGCCAGCACCAAGGGGGCTACCACCTACGAGCAGTACTTC.